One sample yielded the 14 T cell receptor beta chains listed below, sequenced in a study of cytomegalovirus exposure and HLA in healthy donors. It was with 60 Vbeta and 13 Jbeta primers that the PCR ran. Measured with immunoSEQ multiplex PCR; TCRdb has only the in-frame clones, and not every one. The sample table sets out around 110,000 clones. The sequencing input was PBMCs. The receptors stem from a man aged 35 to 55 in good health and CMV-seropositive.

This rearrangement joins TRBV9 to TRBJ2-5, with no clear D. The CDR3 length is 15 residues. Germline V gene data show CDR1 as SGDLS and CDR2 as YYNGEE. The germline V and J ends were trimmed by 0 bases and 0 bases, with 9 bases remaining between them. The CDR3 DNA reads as TGTGCCAGCAGCGTAGCAAACACCTACCAAGAGACCCAGTACTTC. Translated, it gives CASSVANTYQETQYF.

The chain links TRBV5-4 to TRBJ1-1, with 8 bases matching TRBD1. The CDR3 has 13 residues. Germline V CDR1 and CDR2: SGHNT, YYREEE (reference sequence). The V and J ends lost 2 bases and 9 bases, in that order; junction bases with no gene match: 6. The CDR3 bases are TGTGCCAGCAGCTTAGGGACAGGAGACAAAGCTTTCTTT. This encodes CASSLGTGDKAFF. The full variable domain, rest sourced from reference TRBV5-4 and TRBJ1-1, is ETGVTQSPTHLIKTRGQQVTLRCSSQSGHNTVSWYQQALGQGPQFIFQYYREEENGRGNFPPRFSGLQFPNYSSELNVNALELDDSALYLCASSLGTGDKAFFGQGTRLTVV.

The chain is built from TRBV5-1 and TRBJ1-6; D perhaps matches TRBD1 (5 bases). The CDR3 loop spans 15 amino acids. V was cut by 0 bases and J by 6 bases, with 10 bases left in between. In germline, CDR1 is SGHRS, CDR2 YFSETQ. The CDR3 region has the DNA TGCGCCAGCAGCTTGGATGGGGGGTTTAATTCACCCCTCCACTTT. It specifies CASSLDGGFNSPLHF.

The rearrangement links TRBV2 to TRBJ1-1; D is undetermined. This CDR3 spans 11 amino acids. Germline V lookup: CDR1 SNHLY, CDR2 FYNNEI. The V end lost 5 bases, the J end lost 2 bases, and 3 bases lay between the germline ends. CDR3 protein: CASSLNTEAFF. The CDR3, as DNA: TGTGCCAGCAGTCTAAACACTGAAGCTTTCTTT.

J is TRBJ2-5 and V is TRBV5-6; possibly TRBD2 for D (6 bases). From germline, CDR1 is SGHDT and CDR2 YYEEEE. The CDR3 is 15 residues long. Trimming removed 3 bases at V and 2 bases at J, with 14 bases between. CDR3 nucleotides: TGTGCCAGCAGCTCGGCCGCAGGGACTCAAGAGACCCAGTACTTC. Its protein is CASSSAAGTQETQYF.

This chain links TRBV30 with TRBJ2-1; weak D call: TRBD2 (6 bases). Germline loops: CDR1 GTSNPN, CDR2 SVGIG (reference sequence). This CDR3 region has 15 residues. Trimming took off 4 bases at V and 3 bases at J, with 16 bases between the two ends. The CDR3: CAWNTRESVYNEQFF. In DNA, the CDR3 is TGTGCCTGGAACACCCGGGAGTCAGTCTACAATGAGCAGTTCTTC.

CDR3 DNA sequence: TGTGCCAGTAGTATTCAGGCCGATAGCAATCAGCCCCAGCATTTT. Protein: CASSIQADSNQPQHF. The J gene is TRBJ1-5, the V gene TRBV19; D uncertain. This CDR3 comprises 15 residues. CDR1 is LNHDA, CDR2 SQIVND, per germline (reference sequence). The V end lost 3 bases, the J end lost 0 bases, and 9 bases lay between the germline ends. Variable domain in full (rest from reference TRBV19 and TRBJ1-5): DGGITQSPKYLFRKEGQNVTLSCEQNLNHDAMYWYRQDPGQGLRLIYYSQIVNDFQKGDIAEGYSVSREKKESFPLTVTSAQKNPTAFYLCASSIQADSNQPQHFGDGTRLSIL.

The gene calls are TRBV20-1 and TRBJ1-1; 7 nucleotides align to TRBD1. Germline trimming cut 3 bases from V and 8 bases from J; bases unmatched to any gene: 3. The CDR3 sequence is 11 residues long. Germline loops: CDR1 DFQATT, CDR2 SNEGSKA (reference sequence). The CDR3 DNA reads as TGCAGTGCTAGTTTCAGGGGGGAAGCTTTCTTT. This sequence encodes CSASFRGEAFF.

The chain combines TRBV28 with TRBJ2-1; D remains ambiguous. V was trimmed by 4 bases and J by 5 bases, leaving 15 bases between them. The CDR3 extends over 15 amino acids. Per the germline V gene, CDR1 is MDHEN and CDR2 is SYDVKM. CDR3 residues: CASSSPGAADNEQFF. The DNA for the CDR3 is TGTGCCAGCAGTTCCCCCGGCGCGGCCGACAATGAGCAGTTCTTC.

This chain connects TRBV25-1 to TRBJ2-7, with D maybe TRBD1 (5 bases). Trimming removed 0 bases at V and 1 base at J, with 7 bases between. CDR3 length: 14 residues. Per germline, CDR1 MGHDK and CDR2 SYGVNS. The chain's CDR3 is CASSEYDSSYEQYF. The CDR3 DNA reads TGTGCCAGCAGTGAATATGACAGTTCCTACGAGCAGTACTTC.

This chain's CDR3 is CASSLIVDTQYF. In DNA, the CDR3 is TGTGCCAGCAGTTTAATAGTAGATACGCAGTATTTT. This chain uses TRBV28 with TRBJ2-3; D is unresolved. The V end was cut by 2 bases, the J end by 5 bases, with 5 bases between. The CDR3 contains 12 residues. Germline V gene data show CDR1 as MDHEN and CDR2 as SYDVKM.

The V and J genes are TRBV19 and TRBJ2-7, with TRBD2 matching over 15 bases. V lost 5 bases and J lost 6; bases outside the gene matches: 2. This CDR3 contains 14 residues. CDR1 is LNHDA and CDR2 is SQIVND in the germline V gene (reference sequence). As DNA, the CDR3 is TGTGCCAGTAGTGCGGGACTAGCGGGAGGCGAGCAGTACTTC. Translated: CASSAGLAGGEQYF. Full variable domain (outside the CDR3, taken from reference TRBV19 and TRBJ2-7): DGGITQSPKYLFRKEGQNVTLSCEQNLNHDAMYWYRQDPGQGLRLIYYSQIVNDFQKGDIAEGYSVSREKKESFPLTVTSAQKNPTAFYLCASSAGLAGGEQYFGPGTRLTVT.

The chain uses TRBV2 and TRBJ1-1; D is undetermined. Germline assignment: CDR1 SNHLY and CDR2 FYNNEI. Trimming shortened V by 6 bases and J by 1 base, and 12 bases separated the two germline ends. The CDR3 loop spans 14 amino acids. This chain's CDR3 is CASSLLLGNTEAFF. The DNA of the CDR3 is TGTGCCAGCAGCCTGTTGCTAGGGAACACTGAAGCTTTCTTT. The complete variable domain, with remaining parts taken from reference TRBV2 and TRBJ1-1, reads EPEVTQTPSHQVTQMGQEVILRCVPISNHLYFYWYRQILGQKVEFLVSFYNNEISEKSEIFDDQFSVERPDGSNFTLKIRSTKLEDSAMYFCASSLLLGNTEAFFGQGTRLTVV.

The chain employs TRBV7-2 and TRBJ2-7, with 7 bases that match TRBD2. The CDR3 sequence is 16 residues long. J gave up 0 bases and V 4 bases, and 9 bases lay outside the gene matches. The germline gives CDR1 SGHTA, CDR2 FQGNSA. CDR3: CASSSFPRGNSYEQYF. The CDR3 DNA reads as TGTGCCAGCAGCTCCTTTCCGCGGGGGAACTCCTACGAGCAGTACTTC.